These T cell receptor beta chains were read from a single sample in a study of shared clonotypes between healthy human individuals. The protocol was immunoSEQ multiplex PCR, while the TCRdb copy is restricted to in-frame clones and leaves out a portion. The table lists about 640,000 clones, more than 70% of them singletons. Specimen: memory CD4+ T cells sorted from blood. These receptors were taken from a woman in her thirties in good health. CDR3s include the opening cysteine and the closing phenylalanine or tryptophan. A D gene is named only where the DNA matches it firmly. Only some rows state a clone size, as once, few, many or a class for expanded clones.

NA,TRBV2,15,NA,TRBJ1-5,CASSEGLLSNQPQHF,TGTGCCAGCAGTGAAGGCTTACTGAGCAATCAGCCCCAGCATTTT
TRBD1,TRBV18,15,NA,TRBJ1-1,CASSPDRARNTEAFF,TGTGCCAGCTCACCCGACAGGGCTCGGAACACTGAAGCTTTCTTT
NA,TRBV25-1,17,many,TRBJ2-7,CASSEYWSQGKLYEQYF,TGTGCCAGCAGTGAATACTGGTCCCAGGGGAAGCTCTACGAGCAGTACTTC
NA,TRBV4-2,13,once,TRBJ1-2,CASSQDLNGGYTF,TGTGCCAGCAGCCAAGATCTGAACGGAGGCTACACCTTC
TRBD2,TRBV7-6,18,NA,TRBJ2-6,CASSLEVAGGSGANVLTF,TGTGCCAGCAGCTTAGAGGTAGCGGGAGGTTCTGGGGCCAACGTCCTGACTTTC
TRBD1,TRBV15,14,once,TRBJ1-4,CATSRDRGGEKLFF,TGTGCCACCAGTCGGGACAGGGGTGGGGAAAAACTGTTTTTT
TRBD1,TRBV11-3,17,NA,TRBJ2-3,CASSLDGNQGGTDTQYF,TGTGCCAGCAGCTTAGATGGAAACCAGGGGGGCACAGATACGCAGTATTTT
TRBD2,TRBV5-1,14,NA,TRBJ2-7,CASSTGTSGLEQYF,TGCGCCAGCAGCACCGGGACTAGCGGGCTCGAGCAGTACTTC
TRBD2,TRBV7-2,17,few,TRBJ2-1,CASSLKLAGPSYNEQFF,TGTGCCAGCAGCTTAAAACTAGCGGGTCCTTCCTACAATGAGCAGTTCTTC
TRBD1,TRBV27,17,few,TRBJ1-5,CASSLLGGQGAYQPQHF,TGTGCCAGCAGTTTACTTGGTGGGCAGGGGGCCTATCAGCCCCAGCATTTT
NA,TRBV29-1,13,NA,TRBJ1-4,CSVGGLANEKLFF,TGCAGCGTAGGGGGGCTGGCTAATGAAAAACTGTTTTTT
NA,TRBV2,14,NA,TRBJ1-1,CASRRTEVATEAFF,TGTGCCAGCAGGAGGACAGAGGTGGCCACTGAAGCTTTCTTT
TRBD2,TRBV6-1,14,once,TRBJ2-7,CASTPGGGAYEQYF,TGTGCCAGCACCCCTGGGGGGGGTGCCTACGAGCAGTACTTC
NA,TRBV10-1,15,NA,TRBJ2-6,CASSDPVSGANVLTF,TGCGCCAGCAGTGACCCAGTCTCTGGGGCCAACGTCCTGACTTTC
TRBD2,TRBV7-2,16,few,TRBJ2-1,CASSWAGTSGTDEQFF,TGTGCCAGCAGCTGGGCCGGGACTAGCGGGACCGATGAGCAGTTCTTC
TRBD2,TRBV27,15,NA,TRBJ2-7,CASSLREGSSYEQYF,TGTGCCAGCAGTTTACGGGAGGGGTCCTCCTACGAGCAGTACTTC
NA,TRBV7-8,13,NA,TRBJ1-1,CASSLAGGMKAFF,TGTGCCAGCAGCTTAGCTGGGGGGATGAAAGCTTTCTTT
TRBD2,TRBV5-4,14,NA,TRBJ2-7,CASSPDGGAYEQYF,TGTGCCAGCAGTCCGGACGGGGGGGCCTACGAGCAGTACTTC
TRBD1,TRBV28,19,NA,TRBJ2-7,CASSFPPRAGTGQLYEQYF,TGTGCCAGCAGTTTCCCCCCCCGCGCCGGGACAGGGCAACTATACGAGCAGTACTTC
TRBD1,TRBV25-1,14,once,TRBJ2-7,CASSLRTGSDEQYF,TGTGCCAGCAGTTTGCGGACAGGGTCGGACGAGCAGTACTTC
TRBD1,TRBV28,15,NA,TRBJ2-7,CASSSSGTGSYEQYF,TGTGCCAGCAGTTCATCCGGGACAGGGAGTTACGAGCAGTACTTC
NA,TRBV2,16,NA,TRBJ1-5,CAIQSVAGTGNQPQHF,TGTGCCATCCAGTCGGTGGCGGGGACGGGCAATCAGCCCCAGCATTTT
NA,TRBV7-3,15,NA,TRBJ2-1,CASAPGRGSYNEQFF,TGTGCCAGCGCCCCCGGGCGGGGCTCCTACAATGAGCAGTTCTTC
NA,TRBV28,15,NA,TRBJ2-5,CASSAAVAVQETQYF,TGTGCCAGCAGTGCTGCGGTAGCGGTACAAGAGACCCAGTACTTC
NA,TRBV18,17,NA,TRBJ2-7,CASSPVGTTRGQYEQYF,TGTGCCAGCTCACCCGTGGGGACCACCAGGGGCCAGTACGAGCAGTACTTC
NA,TRBV6-5,15,NA,TRBJ2-3,CASRRTVARTDTQYF,TGTGCCAGTCGTCGGACAGTGGCGCGCACAGATACGCAGTATTTT
NA,TRBV28,10,NA,TRBJ1-2,CASRSYGYTF,TGTGCCAGCAGGTCCTATGGCTACACCTTC